This TCR beta chain was documented in a study of T cell repertoires in cytomegalovirus infection (dated by TCRdb to between 2017 and 2020). With respect to the entire study: Donor HLA type was relevant to the analysis, because carriage of CMV infection together with the matching HLA type was indicated by public TCR beta signatures.

Instrument used: Illumina HiSeq 1500. TCRdb reworked the public reads: Q25 trimming with fastp, MiXCR clone assembly, productive beta chains retained. Rows with one shared CDR3 protein collapse into an entry with the most common genes and DNA. Across this sample there are roughly 600,000 distinct CDR3 sequences, with approximately 25% seen only once. The ten largest clones take up approximately 8.2% of the sample. A word on this clonotype: Its antigen is unknown. The record has no base qualities; no much larger clone is one base away.

Overall study outcomes, separate from this receptor: Carriers of CMV infection plus the relevant HLA type were discriminated by the cumulative frequency of public TCR beta family members in the study cohort and in an independent approximately 350-donor cohort. The ex vivo response was dominated by HLA-C-restricted CMV-specific TCR beta clonotypes, which also provided the single most frequent clonotype in two of eight donors.

The junction carries 9 bases between V and J, which are trimmed by 2 bases and 1 base respectively. From a lookup of the germline V gene, CDR1 and CDR2 are MNHEY and SVGEGT. The CDR3 has 14 amino acids, counting the end cysteine and phenylalanine. Solely the CDR3 DNA is kept, with 42 bases framed from the first base. The sequence was obtained from a human donor in good health (CMV status not recorded). Some clones in this sample may be carry-over from other donors' samples. The rearrangement joined TRBV6-2 or TRBV6-3 to TRBJ2-7; TRBD1 might be the D gene, on 6 matching bases. The sequencing input was CD8+ T cells from PBMCs. The CDR3 reads CASSYETGSYEQYF. The bases are TGTGCCAGCAGTTACGAGACAGGTTCCTACGAGCAGTACTTC.